This T cell receptor (beta chain) was identified in a study of blood T cell repertoires in COVID-19. This table comes from immunoSEQ multiplex PCR, and its TCRdb copy is limited to in-frame clones, with some not included. The data contain 150,000 or so clones, approximately 80% of them singletons. Input material: PBMCs or T cells enriched from blood (not recorded which). The TCR sequence derives from a woman aged 50 to 60 who had recovered from COVID-19.

The CDR3 loop reads CASSVVGQNTEAFF. CDR3 in DNA: TGTGCCAGCAGCGTAGTCGGTCAGAACACTGAAGCTTTCTTT. The chain is built from TRBV9 and TRBJ1-1; D remains unclear. CDR3 size: 14 residues. The V end was cut by 0 bases, the J end by 1 base, with 7 bases between. Germline V gene data show CDR1 as SGDLS and CDR2 as YYNGEE.